These 3 T cell receptor beta chains were sequenced from one sample in a study of shared clonotypes between healthy human individuals. Some clones are missing from TCRdb's copy, which holds only in-frame ones; the method was immunoSEQ multiplex PCR. The sample gives over a million clones, more than 75% of which show up once; 0.5% to 0.65% is in the top ten. Sequencing was performed on memory CD4+ T cells from PBMCs. Subset noted: CD45RA-negative fraction. The receptor set was obtained from a man aged 18 to 30 in good health. Some clones in this sample may be carry-over from other donors' samples.

The chain joins TRBV28 to TRBJ1-4; possible D gene TRBD1, 6 bases. The V and J ends lost 6 bases and 4 bases respectively, with 21 bases between them. Germline CDR1 and CDR2: MDHEN and SYDVKM. The CDR3 consists of 17 residues. The CDR3 DNA follows: TGTGCCAGCAGCGCAGGAGCAGGGGTTGAATATAATGAAAAACTGTTTTTT. Translation: CASSAGAGVEYNEKLFF.

Note on this clone: Other DNA sequences within the sample encode an identical CDR3. This chain links TRBV7-3 with TRBJ2-1, with 8 bases identical to TRBD2. The CDR3 length is 15 residues. Germline lookup yields CDR1 SGHTA and CDR2 FQGTGA. The V segment lost 5 bases and the J segment 0 bases; nucleotides outside the gene matches: 3. CDR3 sequence: CASSLAGSSYNEQFF. The DNA of the CDR3 is TGTGCCAGCAGCCTAGCGGGCAGCTCCTACAATGAGCAGTTCTTC.

The chain combines TRBV29-1 with TRBJ1-1; tentative D call: TRBD1 (5 bases). With 7 bases removed from V and 6 bases from J, the gap between germline ends came to 15 bases. The CDR3 spans 12 residues. CDR1 is SQVTM and CDR2 is ANQGSEA in the germline V gene. This CDR3 is CSAPRQGSEAFF. The CDR3 DNA reads as TGCAGCGCTCCTCGGCAGGGCTCTGAAGCTTTCTTT.